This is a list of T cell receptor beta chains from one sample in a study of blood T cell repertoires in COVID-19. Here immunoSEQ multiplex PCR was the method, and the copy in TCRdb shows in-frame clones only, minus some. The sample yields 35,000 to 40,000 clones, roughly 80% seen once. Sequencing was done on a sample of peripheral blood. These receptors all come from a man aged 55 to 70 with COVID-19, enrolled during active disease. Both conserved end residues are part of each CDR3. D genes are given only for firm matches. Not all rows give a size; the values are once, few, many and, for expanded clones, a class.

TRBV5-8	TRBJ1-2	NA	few	TGTGCCAGCAGCTTGGCGCGGGTCCGGGGATTGCTCTATGGCTACACCTTC	CASSLARVRGLLYGYTF
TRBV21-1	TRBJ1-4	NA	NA	TGTGCCAGCAGCAAAGTAAGGCAGGGGGCCTCAACTAATGAAAAACTGTTTTTT	CASSKVRQGASTNEKLFF
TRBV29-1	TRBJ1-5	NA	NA	TGCAGCGTTCAAGCGGGGAATAGCAATCAGCCCCAGCATTTT	CSVQAGNSNQPQHF
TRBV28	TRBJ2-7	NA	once	TGTGCCAGCAGGATTCCGGGACAAACTTACGAGCAGTACTTC	CASRIPGQTYEQYF
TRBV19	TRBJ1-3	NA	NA	TGTGCCAGTAGTATGGAGATGGGAAACACCATATATTTT	CASSMEMGNTIYF
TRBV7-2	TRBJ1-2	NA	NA	TGTGCCAGCAGCTTCGCGGGAGGAGGCTATGGCTACACCTTC	CASSFAGGGYGYTF
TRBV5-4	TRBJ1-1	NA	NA	TGTGCCAGCAGCTTGGCTGGGACTATGAACACTGAAGCTTTCTTT	CASSLAGTMNTEAFF
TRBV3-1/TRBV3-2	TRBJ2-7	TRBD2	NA	TGTGCCAGCAGCCGACGGGGCGGGAGTGGGGCGTACGAGCAGTACTTC	CASSRRGGSGAYEQYF
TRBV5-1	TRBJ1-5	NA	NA	TGCGCCAGCAGCTTGGTACCAGGGAATCAGCCCCAGCATTTT	CASSLVPGNQPQHF
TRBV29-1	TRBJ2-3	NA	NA	TGCAGCGCGTCAGGGTCATACGATACGCAGTATTTT	CSASGSYDTQYF
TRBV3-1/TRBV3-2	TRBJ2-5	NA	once	TGTGCCAGCAGCCAAGAGGCGGGGTACGCGACCCAGTACTTC	CASSQEAGYATQYF
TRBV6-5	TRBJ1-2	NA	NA	TGTGCCAGCAGTTATGGCCGTGGCTACACCTTC	CASSYGRGYTF
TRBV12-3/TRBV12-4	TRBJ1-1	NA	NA	TGTGCCAGCAGTTTTTCTAGGGGCACTGAAGCTTTCTTT	CASSFSRGTEAFF
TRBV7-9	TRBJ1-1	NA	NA	TGTGCCAGCAGCCAGGTTAGGCAGCTGAACACTGAAGCTTTCTTT	CASSQVRQLNTEAFF
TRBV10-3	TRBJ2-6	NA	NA	TGTGCCACCGGACAGAGTTTTATCTCTGGGGCCAACGTCCTGACTTTC	CATGQSFISGANVLTF
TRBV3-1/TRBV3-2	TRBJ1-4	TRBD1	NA	TGTGCCAGCAGCCCCTTTCGGACAGGGGCTAATGAAAAACTGTTTTTT	CASSPFRTGANEKLFF
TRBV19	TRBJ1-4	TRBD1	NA	TGTGCCAGTAGTATTACAGGGGGCAATGAAAAACTGTTTTTT	CASSITGGNEKLFF
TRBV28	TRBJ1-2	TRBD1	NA	TGTGCCAGCAGTTTAGGGGACGGGACAGGGGGCTATGGCTACACCTTC	CASSLGDGTGGYGYTF
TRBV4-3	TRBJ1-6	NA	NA	TGCGCCAGCAGCCAAGTCCCCCCAGGGCAGTCACCCCTCCACTTT	CASSQVPPGQSPLHF
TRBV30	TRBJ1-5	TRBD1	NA	TGTGCCTGGACCTCGAAAGGGGGCAGGGTCAAAAGCAATCAGCCCCAGCATTTT	CAWTSKGGRVKSNQPQHF
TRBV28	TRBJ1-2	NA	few	TGTGCCAGCAGTTTAGGACAGCTAATAAGTAACTATGGCTACACCTTC	CASSLGQLISNYGYTF
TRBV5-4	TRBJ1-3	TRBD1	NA	TGTGCCAGCTATAAGGGGGGACAGGGAATCACCTCTGGAAACACCATATATTTT	CASYKGGQGITSGNTIYF
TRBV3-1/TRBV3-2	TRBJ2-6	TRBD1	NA	TGTGCCAGCACCTCCTGGGACAGGGGTCTTCCTGGGGCCAACGTCCTGACTTTC	CASTSWDRGLPGANVLTF
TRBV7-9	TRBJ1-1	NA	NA	TGTGCCAGCAGCCAAAACAGGAGTACGAACACTGAAGCTTTCTTT	CASSQNRSTNTEAFF
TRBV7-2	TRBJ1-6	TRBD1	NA	TGTGCCAGCAGGTCCCCGACAGGGCTAGCTAATTCACCCCTCCACTTT	CASRSPTGLANSPLHF
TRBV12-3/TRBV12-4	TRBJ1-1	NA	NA	TGTGCCAGCAGTTTATTTAGGAACACTGAAGCTTTCTTT	CASSLFRNTEAFF
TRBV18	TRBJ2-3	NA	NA	TGTGCCAGCTCACCAGAAACGCGGATTAGCACAGATACGCAGTATTTT	CASSPETRISTDTQYF
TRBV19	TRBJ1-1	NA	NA	TGTGCCAGTAGTATAGCCATTGCTTCGGGTGAAGCTTTCTTT	CASSIAIASGEAFF
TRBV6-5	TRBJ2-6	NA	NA	TGTGCCAGCAGTTATTTGGGGGGCTCTGGGGCCAACGTCCTGACTTTC	CASSYLGGSGANVLTF
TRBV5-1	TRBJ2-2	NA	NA	TGCGCCAGCAGCCGAGGAACAGGGAGGAACACCGGGGAGCTGTTTTTT	CASSRGTGRNTGELFF
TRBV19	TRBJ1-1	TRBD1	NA	TGTGCCAGTAGTGCACAGGGGGGGAACACTGAAGCTTTCTTT	CASSAQGGNTEAFF
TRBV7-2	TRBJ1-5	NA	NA	TGTGCCAGCAGTACTAGTAGGCGCGACCAGCCCCAGCATTTT	CASSTSRRDQPQHF
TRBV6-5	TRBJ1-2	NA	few	TGTGCCACCGGGGTCTTCGGCTATGGCTACACCTTC	CATGVFGYGYTF
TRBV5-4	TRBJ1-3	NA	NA	TGTGCCAGCAGCTTGGACAGGGCGCTCTCTGGAAACACCATATATTTT	CASSLDRALSGNTIYF
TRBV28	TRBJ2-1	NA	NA	TGTGCCAGCAGGGGGAGCTCCTACAATGAGCAGTTCTTC	CASRGSSYNEQFF